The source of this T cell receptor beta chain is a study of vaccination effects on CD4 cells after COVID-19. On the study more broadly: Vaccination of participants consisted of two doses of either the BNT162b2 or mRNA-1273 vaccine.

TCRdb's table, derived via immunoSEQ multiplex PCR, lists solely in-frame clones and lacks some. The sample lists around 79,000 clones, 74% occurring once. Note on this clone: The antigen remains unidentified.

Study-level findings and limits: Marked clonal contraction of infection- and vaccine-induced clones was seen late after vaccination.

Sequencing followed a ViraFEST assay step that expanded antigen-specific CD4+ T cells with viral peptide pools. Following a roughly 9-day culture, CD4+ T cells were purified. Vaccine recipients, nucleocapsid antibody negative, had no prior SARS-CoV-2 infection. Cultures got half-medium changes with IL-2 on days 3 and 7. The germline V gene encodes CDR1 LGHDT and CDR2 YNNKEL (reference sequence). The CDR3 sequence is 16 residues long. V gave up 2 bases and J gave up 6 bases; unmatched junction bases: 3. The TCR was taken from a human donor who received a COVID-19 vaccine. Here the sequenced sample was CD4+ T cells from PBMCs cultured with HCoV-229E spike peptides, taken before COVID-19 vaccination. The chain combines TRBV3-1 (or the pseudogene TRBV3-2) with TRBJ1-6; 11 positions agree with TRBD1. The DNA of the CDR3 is TGTGCCAGCAGCCAATTTGGACAGGGGGCTAATTCACCCCTCCACTTT. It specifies CASSQFGQGANSPLHF.